Below, 9 T cell receptor beta chains from the same sample are listed, as sequenced in a study of blood T cell repertoires in COVID-19 (dated by TCRdb to the early 2020s). Library construction relied on the immunoSEQ multiplex PCR assay. TCRdb's version of the immuneACCESS table is confined to in-frame rearrangements and falls short of the full clone set. An unresolved V gene accounts for under half of the shortfall where checked; the remainder is of unknown origin. In all, the sample holds approximately 210,000 clones, and 88% of those were seen once. Roughly 0.69% of the sample rests with the top ten. The sequencing sample was made of peripheral blood. These receptors were obtained from a middle-aged man with acute or convalescent COVID-19.

This CDR3 is CASSLPPRGNEQFF. Written as DNA, the CDR3 is TGCGCCAGCAGCCTCCCCCCACGGGGCAATGAGCAGTTCTTC. The chain recombines TRBV5-1 with TRBJ2-1, with D perhaps TRBD2 (5 bases). Germline V gene sequence: CDR1 SGHRS, CDR2 YFSETQ. The CDR3 is made up of 14 amino acids. The V gene lost 4 bases and the J gene lost 6 bases, with 14 bases spanning the gap.

This sequence joins TRBV11-2 and TRBJ2-7, with D perhaps TRBD2 (7 bases). V lost 8 bases and J 7 bases, leaving 24 bases between the germline ends. The CDR3 contains 15 residues. Germline V gene data show CDR1 as SGHAT and CDR2 as FQNNGV. The CDR3 DNA reads TGTGCCAGCCTACCAACGGGGGGCGGCTACCTAGAGCAGTACTTC. This codes for CASLPTGGGYLEQYF.

The J gene is TRBJ2-1, the V gene TRBV10-3; 10 nucleotides agree with TRBD2. CDR1 ENHRY and CDR2 SYGVKD come from the germline V gene. Trimming at V came to 8 bases and at J to 0 bases, leaving 4 bases not matched to a gene. The CDR3 is made up of 15 amino acids. The CDR3 protein is CAIRPSGSSYNEQFF. The CDR3, as DNA: TGTGCCATCCGGCCTAGCGGGAGCTCCTACAATGAGCAGTTCTTC.

V is TRBV7-3 and J is TRBJ1-2; 8 bases map to TRBD1. Looked up from germline, CDR1 is SGHTA and CDR2 is FQGTGA. V shed 4 bases, J shed 3 bases, and the junction held 7 bases outside the gene matches. The CDR3 is made up of 15 amino acids. The CDR3 is CASSSSGGADYGYTF. The CDR3 DNA is TGTGCCAGCAGCTCATCAGGGGGCGCGGACTATGGCTACACCTTC.

The CDR3 DNA reads TGTGCCAGCAGTTGGACTAGCGGGGGGCAAGATACGCAGTATTTT. Its translation: CASSWTSGGQDTQYF. This sequence joins TRBV6-5 and TRBJ2-3, with 14 positions matching TRBD2. J gave up 5 bases and V 4 bases, and 2 bases lay outside the gene matches. The length of the CDR3 is 15 residues. In germline, CDR1 is MNHEY, CDR2 SVGAGI.

The chain is built from TRBV5-1 and TRBJ2-2; D not resolved. This CDR3 is 15 amino acids long. Looked up from germline, CDR1 is SGHRS and CDR2 is YFSETQ. The ends were cut back, 0 bases at V and 3 bases at J, with 9 bases in the middle. The CDR3 DNA is TGCGCCAGCAGCTTGGAAGCAAGCTACACCGGGGAGCTGTTTTTT. This encodes CASSLEASYTGELFF.

The gene calls are TRBV4-2 and TRBJ2-5, with TRBD2 matching over 7 bases. Trimming took 1 base from V and 0 from J; bases not matched to a gene: 8. Germline loops: CDR1 LGHNA, CDR2 YNFKEQ. This CDR3 region has 17 residues. CDR3 sequence (DNA): TGTGCCAGCAGCCAAGTCGCAGGGACTAAGTACCAAGAGACCCAGTACTTC. Translating it yields CASSQVAGTKYQETQYF.

This chain links TRBV27 with TRBJ2-3, with D possibly matching TRBD2 (5 bases). The CDR3 covers 14 residues. V was pared by 8 bases and J by 1 base, with 13 bases between. In germline, CDR1 is MNHEY, CDR2 SMNVEV (reference sequence). The CDR3 reads CASSHRRGTDTQYF. The CDR3 DNA follows: TGTGCCAGCTCCCATAGGCGGGGCACAGATACGCAGTATTTT.

The chain employs TRBV27 and TRBJ2-1; tentatively, D is TRBD2 (5 bases). Deletions cut 2 bases from V and 0 bases from J, with 11 bases between. CDR1 and CDR2 from the germline V gene are MNHEY and SMNVEV (reference sequence). CDR3 length: 16 amino acids. CDR3 sequence: CASSLETISSYNEQFF. The CDR3 DNA sequence: TGTGCCAGCAGTTTAGAGACTATTAGCTCCTACAATGAGCAGTTCTTC.